The next 13 T cell receptor beta chains were all read from a single sample in a study of blood T cell repertoires in COVID-19. Assay used: immunoSEQ multiplex PCR; TCRdb lists only in-frame clones, some missing. The sample consists of approximately 68,000 clones, approximately 80% of them appearing once. Sequences were obtained from peripheral blood. These receptors all stem from a woman aged 55-75 years with acute or convalescent COVID-19.

This rearrangement joins TRBV5-1 to TRBJ2-4, with 8 bases fitting TRBD2. Per the germline V gene, CDR1 is SGHRS and CDR2 is YFSETQ. The J segment lost 13 bases and the V segment lost 0 bases, leaving 9 bases of the junction unmatched. The CDR3 loop spans 14 amino acids. The CDR3 DNA sequence: TGCGCCAGCAGCTTGGAAATTAGCGGGGCGCTACAGTACTTC. Amino acids: CASSLEISGALQYF.

The chain links TRBV5-6 to TRBJ2-7; D perhaps matches TRBD1 (5 bases). Germline values: CDR1 SGHDT, CDR2 YYEEEE. Trimming pared 7 bases from V and 3 bases from J, leaving 14 bases between. The CDR3 contains 13 residues. The CDR3 is CASRTLFGYEQYF. The CDR3 coding sequence is TGTGCCAGCCGGACACTTTTTGGCTACGAGCAGTACTTC.

The chain uses TRBV3-1 (or the pseudogene TRBV3-2) and TRBJ1-1; a weak D match, TRBD1 (6 bases). The germline CDR1 and CDR2 sequences are LGHDT and YNNKEL (reference sequence). This CDR3 contains 13 residues. V lost 8 bases to trimming and J lost 0 bases, with 10 bases between them. CDR3 region: CASRQALNTEAFF. CDR3 nucleotides: TGTGCCAGCCGACAGGCGCTGAACACTGAAGCTTTCTTT.

The genes are TRBV7-3 and TRBJ2-1, with D possibly matching TRBD2 (6 bases). Germline V gives CDR1 SGHTA, CDR2 FQGTGA. The CDR3 runs to 13 residues. V lost 1 base to trimming and J lost 6 bases, with 7 bases between them. CDR3 in DNA: TGTGCCAGCAGCTTAAACGGGGGCAATGAGCAGTTCTTC. It is translated as CASSLNGGNEQFF.

Here the CDR3 reads CASSLTGGPTNEQFF. The CDR3 nucleotides are TGTGCCAGCAGCTTGACAGGGGGTCCAACTAATGAGCAGTTCTTC. The V and J genes are TRBV7-9 and TRBJ2-1, with 9 bases aligning to TRBD1. This CDR3 contains 15 residues. With V trimmed by 3 bases and J by 7 bases, 7 bases remained unmatched. The germline V gene has CDR1 SEHNR and CDR2 FQNEAQ (reference sequence).

J is TRBJ2-3 and V is TRBV7-2; 7 bases match TRBD2. In germline, CDR1 is SGHTA, CDR2 FQGNSA. CDR3 length: 16 residues. The trim removed 1 base at V and 5 bases at J, leaving 9 bases unmatched. CDR3 nucleotides: TGTGCCAGCAGCTTAGTGGCGGGGGATGGGAAAGATACGCAGTATTTT. Translated, it gives CASSLVAGDGKDTQYF.

V is TRBV12-3 or TRBV12-4 and J is TRBJ1-5; D is uncertain. V shed 8 bases and J shed 6 bases, with 14 bases lying between them. This CDR3 is 13 amino acids long. The DNA of the CDR3 is TGTGCCAGCCAGCGGGGTCCCGGTCAGCCCCAGCATTTT. Protein: CASQRGPGQPQHF.

This clone was detected a few times. V is TRBV24-1 and J is TRBJ2-7; TRBD1 matches 9 bases. The germline gives CDR1 KGHDR, CDR2 SFDVKD. V gave up 4 bases and J gave up 6 bases; unmatched junction bases: 6. This CDR3 spans 14 amino acids. In nucleotides, the CDR3 is TGTGCCACCAGTGAACCGGGACAGGGCCGCGAGCAGTACTTC. It translates to CATSEPGQGREQYF.

The chain joins TRBV5-6 to TRBJ2-7; no clear D gene. Trimming removed 7 bases from V and 3 bases from J, with 17 bases in between. CDR1 is SGHDT and CDR2 is YYEEEE in the germline V gene. The CDR3 is made up of 14 amino acids. In DNA, the CDR3 is TGTGCCAGCCCCTCCAAGGAGCTTGTCTACGAGCAGTACTTC. Its translation is CASPSKELVYEQYF.

The V call is TRBV24-1, the J call TRBJ1-2; 7 bases map to TRBD1. The CDR3 consists of 16 residues. The germline CDR1 and CDR2 sequences are KGHDR and SFDVKD. V shed 0 bases, J shed 11 bases, and the junction held 14 bases outside the gene matches. CDR3 amino acids: CATSDLLPTGWLCYTF. CDR3 sequence (DNA): TGTGCCACCAGTGATTTGCTCCCGACAGGGTGGTTGTGTTACACCTTC.

The chain is built from TRBV7-9 and TRBJ1-1; D may be TRBD1 (5 bases). Germline loops: CDR1 SEHNR, CDR2 FQNEAQ (reference sequence). CDR3 size: 14 residues. V lost 1 base and J lost 11, with 17 bases in between. CDR3 sequence reads: CASSLDFRARGAFF. CDR3 nucleotide sequence: TGTGCCAGCAGCTTAGATTTCAGGGCCCGGGGGGCTTTCTTT.

J is TRBJ1-6 and V is TRBV11-2, with 8 bases matching TRBD1. CDR3 size: 15 residues. Germline V lookup: CDR1 SGHAT, CDR2 FQNNGV. The trim removed 1 base at V and 9 bases at J, leaving 5 bases unmatched. Here the CDR3 reads CASSLVQGAISPLHF. CDR3 DNA: TGTGCCAGCAGCTTAGTCCAGGGGGCGATTTCACCCCTCCACTTT.

The genes are TRBV27 and TRBJ2-2, with a tentative D call TRBD1 (5 bases). Germline V gene data show CDR1 as MNHEY and CDR2 as SMNVEV (reference sequence). Deletions cut 3 bases from V and 4 bases from J, with 9 bases between. This CDR3 has 14 amino acids. CDR3 protein: CASSFSRATGELFF. The CDR3 DNA reads TGTGCCAGCAGTTTCAGCAGGGCCACCGGGGAGCTGTTTTTT.